This TCR beta chain was found in a study of T-cell memory formation after mild COVID-19. Each CDR3 protein gets one entry after TCRdb re-called the 5' RACE reads with MiXCR. The sample consists of 100,000 to 150,000 distinct CDR3 sequences, about 15% of them appearing once. The length of the CDR3 is 16 residues. CDR1 SGHVS and CDR2 FQNEAQ come from the germline V gene. The J segment lost 4 bases and the V segment lost 4 bases, leaving 8 bases of the junction unmatched. The receptor comes from an adult woman who had mild COVID-19 (a few samples of this study predate the infection). Cell type and time point are not known. The J gene is TRBJ2-1, the V gene TRBV7-8, with 9 bases fitting TRBD1. Sequenced material: PBMCs or a T cell subset sorted from them (not recorded which). CDR3: CASSSRDRVSYNEQFF. The DNA for the CDR3 is TGTGCCAGCAGCTCCCGGGACAGGGTTTCGTACAATGAGCAGTTCTTC.